Each of the 9 T cell receptor beta chains below was sequenced from the same sample in a study of post-analysis software for immune sequencing data. The study's findings and limits: In patients, about five TRBV segments were more frequent than in controls, with TRBV5-6, TRBV5-1 and TRBV20-1 among them.

Antigens of these TCRs are unknown. Unique molecular identifiers had been added to the TCR beta cDNA libraries. From the PCR reads, TCRdb called clonotypes with MiXCR, one entry per CDR3 protein. The sample shows roughly 700,000 distinct CDR3 sequences, 25% to 30% of them seen only once. The sample comprised blood. These receptors all stem from a girl between 5 and 17 years old with multiple sclerosis.

The genes are TRBV27 and TRBJ2-3; the D gene is possibly TRBD2 (6 bases). This CDR3 has 15 residues. V shed 5 bases and J shed 8 bases, with 20 bases lying between them. CDR1 is MNHEY, CDR2 SMNVEV, per germline (reference sequence). The CDR3 here is CASSRDSLGSRTQYF. CDR3 nucleotides: TGTGCCAGCAGTCGGGACTCCTTGGGGTCACGTACGCAGTATTTT.

This clonotype was detected only a few times. V usage is TRBV7-2 and J usage is TRBJ2-4, with D perhaps assigned TRBD1 or TRBD2 (6 bases each). In germline, CDR1 is SGHTA, CDR2 FQGNSA. This CDR3 contains 16 residues. The V gene lost 1 base and the J gene lost 6 bases, with 16 bases spanning the gap. This chain's CDR3 is CASSLGGARYRNIQYF. The DNA for the CDR3 is TGTGCCAGCAGCTTAGGGGGGGCGCGGTACCGAAACATTCAGTACTTC.

This clonotype was detected only once. The V and J genes are TRBV20-1 and TRBJ2-1; 7 positions match TRBD2. The CDR3 has 13 residues. Germline assignment: CDR1 DFQATT and CDR2 SNEGSKA (reference sequence). The ends lost 6 bases at V and 7 bases at J; junction bases unmatched: 9. The CDR3 spells CSALRESGNEQFF. CDR3 nucleotides: TGCAGTGCATTGCGGGAGTCGGGGAATGAGCAGTTCTTC.

V gene TRBV28 combines with J gene TRBJ1-1; D ambiguous. The CDR3 spans 14 residues. Germline assignment: CDR1 MDHEN and CDR2 SYDVKM. Deletions cut 5 bases from V and 5 bases from J, with 15 bases between. CDR3 DNA: TGTGCCAGCAGTAGCGCCACAGCAAGAACTGAAGCTTTCTTT. Protein: CASSSATARTEAFF.

The DNA of the CDR3 is TGCGCCAGCAGCCAAGCCCTCATCTATAATTCACCCCTCCACTTT. This encodes CASSQALIYNSPLHF. The chain joins TRBV4-3 to TRBJ1-6; D unclear. Germline V gives CDR1 LGHNA, CDR2 YSLEER. Trimming left V 1 base short and J 3 bases short, with 7 bases between. This CDR3 spans 15 amino acids.

The chain is built from TRBV10-3 and TRBJ2-1; D not resolved. Germline V gene data show CDR1 as ENHRY and CDR2 as SYGVKD. The CDR3 is 13 amino acids. The V and J ends lost 5 bases and 9 bases respectively, with 14 bases between them. This CDR3 reads CAISPGPEPEQFF. The CDR3 nucleotides are TGTGCCATCAGTCCCGGGCCAGAACCTGAGCAGTTCTTC.

This clonotype turned up a few times. J is TRBJ2-7 and V is TRBV2, with a weak D call TRBD1 (5 bases). The tail of the sequence fits TRBJ2-4 better, so the J call may be wrong. CDR1 is SNHLY, CDR2 FYNNEI, per germline. This CDR3 region has 15 residues. CDR3 DNA: TGTGCCAGCAGTGATATCTCGGCGACAGCGAACATTCAGTACTTC. Translated, it gives CASSDISATANIQYF.

The sample holds many counts of this clonotype. The V and J genes are TRBV10-1 and TRBJ2-1; 7 bases line up with TRBD2. CDR1 WNHNN and CDR2 SYGVQD come from the germline V gene (reference sequence). The CDR3 runs 14 residues. Trimming took 2 bases from V and 6 from J; bases not matched to a gene: 4. CDR3 region: CASSERLAANEQFF. Here the CDR3 DNA reads TGCGCCAGCAGTGAGAGGCTAGCGGCCAATGAGCAGTTCTTC.

The sample holds a few counts of this clonotype. The chain recombines TRBV2 with TRBJ1-5; weak D call: TRBD1 (5 bases). The CDR3 has 13 amino acids. Germline loops: CDR1 SNHLY, CDR2 FYNNEI. Trimming shortened V by 6 bases and J by 1 base, and 7 bases separated the two germline ends. The DNA for the CDR3 is TGTGCCAGCAGAGACAGAAGCAATCAGCCCCAGCATTTT. Its translation: CASRDRSNQPQHF.